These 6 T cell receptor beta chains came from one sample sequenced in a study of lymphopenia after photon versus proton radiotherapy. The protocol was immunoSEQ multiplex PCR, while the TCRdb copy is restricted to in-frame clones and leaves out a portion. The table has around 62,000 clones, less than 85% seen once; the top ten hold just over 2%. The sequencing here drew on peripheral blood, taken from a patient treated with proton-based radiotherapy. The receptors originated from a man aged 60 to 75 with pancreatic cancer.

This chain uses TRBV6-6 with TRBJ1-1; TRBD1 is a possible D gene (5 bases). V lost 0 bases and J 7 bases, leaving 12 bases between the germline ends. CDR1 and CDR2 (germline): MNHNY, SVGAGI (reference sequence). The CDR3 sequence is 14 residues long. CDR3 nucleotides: TGTGCCAGCAGTTACTCGTATGGGGGGGATGAAGCTTTCTTT. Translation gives CASSYSYGGDEAFF.

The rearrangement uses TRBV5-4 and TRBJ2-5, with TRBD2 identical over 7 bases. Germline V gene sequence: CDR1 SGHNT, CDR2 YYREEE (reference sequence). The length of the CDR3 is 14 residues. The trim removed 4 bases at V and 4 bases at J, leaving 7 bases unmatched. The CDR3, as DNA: TGTGCCAGCAGCGCGGGACTAACAAGAGAGACCCAGTACTTC. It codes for CASSAGLTRETQYF.

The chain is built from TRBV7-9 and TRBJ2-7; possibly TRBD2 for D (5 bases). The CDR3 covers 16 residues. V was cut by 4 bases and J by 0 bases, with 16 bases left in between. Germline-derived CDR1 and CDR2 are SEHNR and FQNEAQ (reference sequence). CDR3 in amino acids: CASSSQNMGSSYEQYF. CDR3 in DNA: TGTGCCAGCAGCTCCCAAAACATGGGGAGCTCCTACGAGCAGTACTTC.

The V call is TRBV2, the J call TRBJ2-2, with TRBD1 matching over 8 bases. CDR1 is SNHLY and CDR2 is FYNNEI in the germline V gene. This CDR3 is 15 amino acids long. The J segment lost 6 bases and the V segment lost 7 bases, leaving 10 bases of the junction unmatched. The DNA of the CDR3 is TGTGCCAGCACCGAGGACAGGGCGGATCCCGGGGAGCTGTTTTTT. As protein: CASTEDRADPGELFF.

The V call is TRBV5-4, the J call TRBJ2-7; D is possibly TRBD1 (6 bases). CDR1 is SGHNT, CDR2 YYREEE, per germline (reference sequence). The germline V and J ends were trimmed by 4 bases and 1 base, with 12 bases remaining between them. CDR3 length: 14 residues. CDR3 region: CASSPQGSSYEQYF. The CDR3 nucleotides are TGTGCCAGCAGCCCCCAGGGGAGTTCCTACGAGCAGTACTTC.

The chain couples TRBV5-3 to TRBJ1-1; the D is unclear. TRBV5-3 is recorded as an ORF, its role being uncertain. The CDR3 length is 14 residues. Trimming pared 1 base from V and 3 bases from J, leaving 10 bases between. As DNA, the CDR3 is TGTGCCAGAAGCTTGAGTTTGGAGGACACTGAAGCTTTCTTT. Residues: CARSLSLEDTEAFF.